These 14 T cell receptor beta chains were all obtained from the same sample, sequenced in a study of T cells after posttransplantation cyclophosphamide. The protocol was immunoSEQ multiplex PCR, while the TCRdb copy is restricted to in-frame clones and leaves out a portion. Observed in the sample are about 12,000 clones, none of them singletons. The specimen was PBMCs. Source of these receptors: a woman aged 40 to 55 in good health, CMV-negative, and a related stem cell transplant donor.

This clone was observed at least ten times. The V and J genes are TRBV18 and TRBJ2-1; the match to TRBD1 covers 11 bases. Germline CDR1 is KGHSH and CDR2 is LQKENI. Trimming cost V 7 bases and J 9 bases; bases outside gene matches: 5. This CDR3 is built from 13 residues. CDR3 sequence reads: CASWGQGVGEQFF. The CDR3 region has the DNA TGTGCCAGCTGGGGACAGGGGGTAGGTGAGCAGTTCTTC.

This clone has at least ten counts. This chain connects TRBV24-1 to TRBJ1-5, with D maybe TRBD1 (6 bases). The CDR3 runs 12 residues. Germline-derived CDR1 and CDR2 are KGHDR and SFDVKD. Between the trimmed V and J ends, which lost 10 bases and 5 bases, there was a span of 11 bases. This chain's CDR3 is CATQGFDQPQHF. The CDR3 DNA is TGTGCCACACAGGGTTTCGATCAGCCCCAGCATTTT.

This clone was seen at least ten times. This chain joins TRBV5-4 and TRBJ2-3, with 9 bases matching TRBD2. The CDR3 is made up of 16 amino acids. Germline V gives CDR1 SGHNT, CDR2 YYREEE (reference sequence). Trimming cost V 3 bases and J 3 bases; bases outside gene matches: 8. CDR3 in DNA: TGTGCCAGCAGCTACCGGACTAGCGCATTTACAGATACGCAGTATTTT. This codes for CASSYRTSAFTDTQYF.

This clone was seen many times. The gene calls are TRBV5-1 and TRBJ2-7, with TRBD2 identical over 7 bases. The CDR3 is 16 amino acids. The ends lost 0 bases at V and 5 bases at J; junction bases unmatched: 11. Per germline, CDR1 SGHRS and CDR2 YFSETQ. CDR3 bases: TGCGCCAGCAGCTTGGGCGGCGGGAGAGTGTCGAACGAGCAGTACTTC. It encodes CASSLGGGRVSNEQYF.

This clone was counted ten times or more. This chain uses TRBV7-3 with TRBJ2-5; 9 bases agree with TRBD1. Trimming took 2 bases from V and 4 from J; bases not matched to a gene: 5. The CDR3 has 15 residues. Germline-derived CDR1 and CDR2 are SGHTA and FQGTGA. The CDR3 DNA reads as TGTGCCAGCAGCTTAGTAGGACAGGGGCCAGAGACCCAGTACTTC. Its translation: CASSLVGQGPETQYF.

Many counts were recorded for this clone. The chain carries TRBV6-2 or TRBV6-3 and TRBJ2-2; D possibly corresponds to TRBD1 (5 bases). Germline V gene lookup returns CDR1 MNHEY and CDR2 SVGEGT. Trimming removed 2 bases from V and 2 bases from J, with 9 bases in between. The CDR3 runs 15 residues. CDR3 residues: CASSYGASNTGELFF. The DNA of the CDR3 is TGTGCCAGCAGTTACGGGGCCAGCAACACCGGGGAGCTGTTTTTT.

The sample holds many counts of this clone. This chain links TRBV2 with TRBJ2-3; no clear D gene. Deletions cut 6 bases from V and 0 bases from J, with 4 bases between. Germline loops: CDR1 SNHLY, CDR2 FYNNEI. This CDR3 comprises 12 residues. CDR3 residues: CASSTSTDTQYF. CDR3 sequence (DNA): TGTGCCAGCAGCACTAGCACAGATACGCAGTATTTT. The full variable domain, completed using reference TRBV2 and TRBJ2-3, is EPEVTQTPSHQVTQMGQEVILRCVPISNHLYFYWYRQILGQKVEFLVSFYNNEISEKSEIFDDQFSVERPDGSNFTLKIRSTKLEDSAMYFCASSTSTDTQYFGPGTRLTVL.

This clone was observed at least ten times. The chain couples TRBV6-1 to TRBJ2-1, with 11 bases lining up with TRBD2. The CDR3 loop spans 14 amino acids. J gave up 10 bases and V 8 bases, and 10 bases lay outside the gene matches. CDR1 MNHNS and CDR2 SASEGT come from the germline V gene. DNA for the CDR3: TGTGCCAGCCGAAATAGCGGGGGGGCACGGGAGCAGTTCTTC. Translating it yields CASRNSGGAREQFF.

This clone was detected many times. V is TRBV25-1 and J is TRBJ1-6; unclear D gene. V was cut by 1 base and J by 7 bases, with 2 bases left in between. Germline CDR1 is MGHDK and CDR2 is SYGVNS. The CDR3 spans 12 residues. In nucleotides, the CDR3 is TGTGCCAGCAGTGAATTAAATTCACCCCTCCACTTT. Protein product: CASSELNSPLHF.

This clone was counted between two and nine times. The chain has TRBV20-1 and TRBJ2-5; D not certain. The CDR3 length is 10 residues. Trimming pared 6 bases from V and 1 base from J, leaving 3 bases between. Looked up from germline, CDR1 is DFQATT and CDR2 is SNEGSKA (reference sequence). The CDR3 reads CSAIQETQYF. The CDR3 DNA reads TGCAGTGCCATCCAAGAGACCCAGTACTTC.

This clone has at least ten counts. The genes are TRBV29-1 and TRBJ2-5; 7 nucleotides agree with TRBD2. From germline, CDR1 is SQVTM and CDR2 ANQGSEA. J lost 2 bases, V lost 6 bases, and 12 bases had no gene match. The length of the CDR3 is 15 residues. CDR3 DNA: TGCAGCGTCCGAAGGGGCGGGGGAAAGCAAGAGACCCAGTACTTC. This translates into CSVRRGGGKQETQYF.

This clone was seen ten or more times. The chain employs TRBV28 and TRBJ1-1, with TRBD1 matching 8 bases. Germline V CDR1 and CDR2: MDHEN, SYDVKM. CDR3 length: 13 amino acids. J was trimmed by 5 bases and V by 1 base; bases with no gene match: 0. The CDR3: CASSLYRGTEAFF. The DNA of the CDR3 is TGTGCCAGCAGTTTATACAGGGGGACTGAAGCTTTCTTT.

In its sample, this clone was seen many times. V and J are TRBV27 and TRBJ2-1; possibly TRBD2 for D (5 bases). Germline V lookup: CDR1 MNHEY, CDR2 SMNVEV (reference sequence). V gave up 6 bases and J gave up 10 bases, with 10 bases separating them. The CDR3 sequence is 11 residues long. The CDR3 nucleotides are TGTGCCAGCAGGGCTGGACTCGAGCAGTTCTTC. It encodes CASRAGLEQFF.

Many counts were recorded for this clone. The V gene is TRBV5-4, the J gene TRBJ1-1; D not resolved. CDR1 SGHNT and CDR2 YYREEE come from the germline V gene (reference sequence). The CDR3 runs 14 residues. Trimming pared 0 bases from V and 5 bases from J, leaving 11 bases between. The CDR3 region is CASSLDYRGTEAFF. Here the CDR3 DNA reads TGTGCCAGCAGCTTGGATTATAGAGGGACTGAAGCTTTCTTT.